This T cell receptor (beta chain) originates from a study of T cell responses to AZD1222 COVID-19 vaccine. About the study: Some second doses came at about 4 weeks and others at about 12 weeks; these were pooled. Study findings and constraints: At 160-218 and 743-854, vaccine-associated CD4 TCRs were dominant, and they spanned spike. Nearly half of spike-specific TCRs reportedly go after variant regions that carry no mutations.

Profiling relied on immunoSEQ multiplex PCR, and the TCRdb table lists in-frame clones only, not all of them. The table includes some 110,000 clones, more than 75% detected once. On this clone: Its antigen is not identified.

Germline V CDR1 and CDR2: SGHDN, FVKESK. V dropped 3 bases and J dropped 6 bases, with 3 bases sitting between them. The CDR3 has 11 residues. The source of this sequence is an adult in good health. This material consisted of peripheral blood, taken on day 0 of AZD1222 vaccination. The chain joins TRBV14 to TRBJ2-1; D not certain. The CDR3 coding sequence is TGTGCCAGCAGCCACCTCAATGAGCAGTTCTTC. Translation gives CASSHLNEQFF.